What follows describes a single TCR beta chain. This sample is part of a study of T cell changes during pregnancy in multiple sclerosis. Assay used: immunoSEQ multiplex PCR; TCRdb lists only in-frame clones, some missing. The sample lists about 70,000 clones; approximately 92% were seen once. J was trimmed by 4 bases and V by 7 bases; bases with no gene match: 7. CDR1 and CDR2 (germline): MNHEY, SVGAGI. The CDR3 contains 14 residues. This material consisted of CD8+ T cells from peripheral blood mononuclear cells, taken in the third trimester of pregnancy. This rearrangement joins TRBV6-5 to TRBJ1-2, with 9 nucleotides matching TRBD1. The source of this sequence is a female donor in good health, enrolled as a control in a pregnancy study. The CDR3 nucleotides read TGTGCCAGCACCCACAGGGGGCGAGTCTATGGCTACACCTTC. Protein product: CASTHRGRVYGYTF.